These 21 T cell receptor beta chains share one sample of origin, sequenced in a study of blood T cell repertoires in COVID-19. Using immunoSEQ multiplex PCR, the repertoire was profiled, and TCRdb retains in-frame clones only, with some absent. The data hold about 130,000 clones, with just under 85% observed a single time. The sequenced material came from PBMCs or T cells enriched from blood (not recorded which). These receptors originate from a man aged 50 to 60 who had recovered from COVID-19.

This clone has a count of ten or more. The DNA for the CDR3 is TGTGCCAGCAGCTTCATAACAGGGGGCGCGGGCGGTAATTCACCCCTCCACTTT. It translates to CASSFITGGAGGNSPLHF. V gene TRBV7-9 combines with J gene TRBJ1-6; TRBD1 matches at 9 bases. Germline V lookup: CDR1 SEHNR, CDR2 FQNEAQ (reference sequence). The CDR3 sequence is 18 residues long. Unmatched junction bases numbered 12, after V lost 3 bases and J lost 6 bases.

The chain joins TRBV6-2 or TRBV6-3 to TRBJ1-4; D is perhaps TRBD1 (5 bases). The CDR3 has 16 amino acids. Per the germline V gene, CDR1 is MNHEY and CDR2 is SVGEGT. V lost 5 bases and J lost 4, with 17 bases in between. The CDR3 is CASSTIRRDGNEKLFF. Here the CDR3 DNA reads TGTGCCAGCAGTACCATCCGGAGGGACGGTAATGAAAAACTGTTTTTT.

This clone was observed a single time. The genes are TRBV10-3 and TRBJ1-5; 7 bases fit TRBD1. Germline V gene lookup returns CDR1 ENHRY and CDR2 SYGVKD. The CDR3 contains 13 residues. With 2 bases clipped from V and 5 bases from J, the junction kept 0 bases outside the gene matches. CDR3 amino acids: CAISETGDQPQHF. The CDR3, as DNA: TGTGCCATCAGTGAGACAGGGGATCAGCCCCAGCATTTT.

V and J are TRBV3-1 (or the pseudogene TRBV3-2) and TRBJ2-3; 8 nucleotides line up with TRBD2. Trimming took 2 bases from V and 5 from J; bases not matched to a gene: 6. The CDR3 sequence is 15 residues long. Germline V gene data show CDR1 as LGHDT and CDR2 as YNNKEL (reference sequence). In DNA, the CDR3 is TGTGCCAGCAGCCAAAACCCGGGGGGGGGAGATACGCAGTATTTT. It yields the protein CASSQNPGGGDTQYF.

The genes are TRBV9 and TRBJ1-2; 8 bases are shared with TRBD1. Germline V lookup: CDR1 SGDLS, CDR2 YYNGEE. After removal of 8 bases from V and 6 bases from J, the junction contained 6 bases not matched to a gene. The CDR3 spans 12 residues. CDR3 nucleotides: TGTGCCAGTGCCGACAGGGGAGATGGCTACACCTTC. Protein product: CASADRGDGYTF.

This CDR3 reads CASSVGAGDEKLFF. DNA of the CDR3: TGTGCCAGCAGCGTTGGGGCAGGGGATGAAAAACTGTTTTTT. This chain joins TRBV9 and TRBJ1-4, with a possible D match to TRBD1 (6 bases). Trimming stripped 2 bases from V and 6 bases from J, with 11 bases between. The CDR3 runs 14 residues. Germline lookup yields CDR1 SGDLS and CDR2 YYNGEE.

CDR3 bases: TGTGCCAGCAGCTTAGACAGCTCCTACAATGAGCAGTTCTTC. Translated: CASSLDSSYNEQFF. The rearrangement joins TRBV7-3 to TRBJ2-1; D may be TRBD1 (5 bases). CDR1 and CDR2 from the germline V gene are SGHTA and FQGTGA. Trimming took 2 bases from V and 0 from J, leaving 5 bases between them. The CDR3 loop spans 14 amino acids. Filled out from reference TRBV7-3 and TRBJ2-1, the complete variable domain reads GAGVSQTPSNKVTEKGKYVELRCDPISGHTALYWYRQSLGQGPEFLIYFQGTGAADDSGLPNDRFFAVRPEGSVSTLKIQRTERGDSAVYLCASSLDSSYNEQFFGPGTRLTVL.

The rearrangement joins TRBV7-6 to TRBJ1-1, with 10 bases aligning to TRBD1. V shed 5 bases and J 4 bases; nucleotides not matched to a gene: 7. The germline CDR1 and CDR2 sequences are SGHVS and FNYEAQ. This CDR3 comprises 15 residues. CDR3 in DNA: TGTGCCAGCAGCAACGACAGGGGGCGGGGCACTGAAGCTTTCTTT. It translates to CASSNDRGRGTEAFF.

The chain couples TRBV29-1 to TRBJ1-5, with D unresolved. The germline V and J ends were trimmed by 4 bases and 0 bases, with 13 bases remaining between them. The V gene's germline CDR1 is SQVTM and CDR2 ANQGSEA. CDR3 length: 15 residues. The CDR3 reads CSVAESPFSNQPQHF. In DNA, the CDR3 is TGCAGCGTTGCGGAGTCTCCCTTTAGCAATCAGCCCCAGCATTTT. The full variable domain, rest sourced from reference TRBV29-1 and TRBJ1-5, is SAVISQKPSRDICQRGTSLTIQCQVDSQVTMMFWYRQQPGQSLTLIATANQGSEATYESGFVIDKFPISRPNLTFSTLTVSNMSPEDSSIYLCSVAESPFSNQPQHFGDGTRLSIL.

The J gene is TRBJ2-5, the V gene TRBV5-1; D is undetermined. The V and J ends lost 4 bases and 3 bases respectively, with 10 bases between them. This CDR3 contains 13 residues. CDR1 is SGHRS, CDR2 YFSETQ, per germline. In DNA, the CDR3 is TGCGCCAGCAGCACGCCGGGTGAAGAGACCCAGTACTTC. As protein: CASSTPGEETQYF.

The rearrangement uses TRBV7-2 and TRBJ1-4; 7 bases are a match to TRBD1. With 1 base clipped from V and 3 bases from J, the junction kept 5 bases outside the gene matches. This CDR3 comprises 16 residues. CDR1 and CDR2 (germline): SGHTA, FQGNSA. The CDR3 spells CASSLGPTGANEKLFF. In DNA form, the CDR3 reads TGTGCCAGCAGCTTAGGCCCCACAGGGGCTAATGAAAAACTGTTTTTT.

This clone was picked up one time. One junction end disagrees with the germline gene, perhaps due to a read error. The rearrangement joins TRBV6-5 to TRBJ1-6; D uncertain. This CDR3 is 13 amino acids long. The V gene's germline CDR1 is MNHEY and CDR2 SVGAGI. CDR3 nucleotide sequence: TGTGCCAGCAGTAACCAAGGAGTCTCACCCCTCCTCTTT. Translation: CASSNQGVSPLLF.

The gene calls are TRBV21-1 and TRBJ1-5; the table's D gene call, TRBD1, was not cross checked with the DNA. TRBV21-1 is labeled a pseudogene. CDR3 length: 19 amino acids. The CDR3 DNA reads TGTGCCAGCAGCAAAGCCCATATTGTGGACAGGGAAGGCAATCAGCCCCAGCATTTT. The encoded protein is CASSKAHIVDREGNQPQHF.

The V and J genes are TRBV11-2 and TRBJ2-1; TRBD2 matches at 7 bases. The CDR3 is 12 residues long. The germline V gene has CDR1 SGHAT and CDR2 FQNNGV. V lost 11 bases, J lost 1 base, and 2 bases stayed unmatched. The DNA for the CDR3 is TGTGCCGGGGGGGGATCCTACAATGAGCAGTTCTTC. Its protein product is CAGGGSYNEQFF.

V and J are TRBV3-1 (or the pseudogene TRBV3-2) and TRBJ2-5; 7 bases agree with TRBD2. There are 14 residues in the CDR3. Germline V CDR1 and CDR2: LGHDT, YNNKEL (reference sequence). V shed 6 bases and J 0 bases; nucleotides not matched to a gene: 4. CDR3 coding DNA: TGTGCCAGCAGATACGGGACTAACCAAGAGACCCAGTACTTC. Amino acid sequence: CASRYGTNQETQYF.

CDR3: CASSRSQGARTEAFF. CDR3 nucleotide sequence: TGTGCCAGCAGCCGAAGCCAGGGGGCGCGGACTGAAGCTTTCTTT. The V gene is TRBV14, the J gene TRBJ1-1, with TRBD1 identical over 8 bases. V was pared by 4 bases and J by 5 bases, with 9 bases of the junction left unmatched. Germline CDR1 reads SGHDN; CDR2 reads FVKESK. The CDR3 spans 15 residues.

CDR3 in DNA: TGCGCCAGCAGCCAAGAGGTGGACAGGGGTCATCTAACTAATGAAAAACTGTTTTTT. Translation: CASSQEVDRGHLTNEKLFF. J is TRBJ1-4 and V is TRBV4-3; 9 nucleotides match TRBD1. The germline V gene encodes CDR1 LGHNA and CDR2 YSLEER. CDR3 length: 19 residues. The V gene end was trimmed by 0 bases and the J gene end by 1 base; junction bases not matched to a gene: 9.

The J gene is TRBJ2-4, the V gene TRBV6-1; no firm D call. This CDR3 is built from 12 residues. Looked up from germline, CDR1 is MNHNS and CDR2 is SASEGT. Trimming cost V 2 bases and J 6 bases, with 5 bases left between them. In DNA form, the CDR3 reads TGTGCCAGCAGTGAATTATTAAACATTCAGTACTTC. Residues: CASSELLNIQYF.

The J gene is TRBJ2-1, the V gene TRBV5-4, with 10 bases identical to TRBD1. The CDR3 contains 18 residues. Looked up from germline, CDR1 is SGHNT and CDR2 is YYREEE (reference sequence). The ends lost 2 bases at V and 5 bases at J; junction bases unmatched: 13. In nucleotides, the CDR3 is TGTGCCAGCAGCTTTCCAACCTTCCCGGGACAGGGGAACAATGAGCAGTTCTTC. This codes for CASSFPTFPGQGNNEQFF.

This chain joins TRBV27 and TRBJ2-5; TRBD2 matches 7 bases. With V trimmed by 6 bases and J by 5 bases, 9 bases remained unmatched. Per germline, CDR1 MNHEY and CDR2 SMNVEV (reference sequence). The CDR3 is 14 amino acids. CDR3 DNA: TGTGCCAGCAGCCTTAAGCGGGGAGGGGAGACCCAGTACTTC. This translates into CASSLKRGGETQYF.

V is TRBV12-3 or TRBV12-4 and J is TRBJ2-4, with D possibly being TRBD1 (5 bases). V lost 3 bases and J lost 7, with 7 bases in between. This CDR3 spans 12 amino acids. CDR3 protein: CASSFGANIQYF. CDR3 nucleotides: TGTGCCAGCAGTTTTGGGGCCAACATTCAGTACTTC.